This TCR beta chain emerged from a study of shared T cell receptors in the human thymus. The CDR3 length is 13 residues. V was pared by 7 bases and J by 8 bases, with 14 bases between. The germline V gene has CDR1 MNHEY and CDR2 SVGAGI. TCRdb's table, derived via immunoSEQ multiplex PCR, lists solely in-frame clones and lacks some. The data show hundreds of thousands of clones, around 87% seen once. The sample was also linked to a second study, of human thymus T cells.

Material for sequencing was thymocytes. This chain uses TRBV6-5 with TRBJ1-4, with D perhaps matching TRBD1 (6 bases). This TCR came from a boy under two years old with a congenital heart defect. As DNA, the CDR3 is TGTGCCAGCATGGACAGTTGGGGCGAAAAACTGTTTTTT. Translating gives CASMDSWGEKLFF.